Listed below are T cell receptor beta chains from one sample, sequenced in a study of blood T cell dynamics during melanoma immunotherapy. TCRdb's copy holds only in-frame clones and misses some; the assay was immunoSEQ multiplex PCR. The sample lists some 14,000 clones, about nine tenths occurring once. The specimen was blood, collected from a patient treated with checkpoint blockade. The origin of the receptors is a human donor with melanoma. CDR3s include the opening cysteine and the closing phenylalanine or tryptophan. The order of the fields is CDR3 DNA, CDR3 protein, clone size, J gene, D gene, V gene. The D gene is left open where the match is weak. Rows give clone size only sometimes, using once, few, many, or a class for an expanded clone.

DNA: TGCGCCAGCAGCCAGGGGGGACTAGCGGCGGATGAGCAGTTCTTC; CDR3: CASSQGGLAADEQFF; size: .; J: TRBJ2-1; D: TRBD2; V: TRBV4-3
DNA: TGTGCCAGCAGCGGGGGACAGGGGGCTCCCACCGGGGAGCTGTTTTTT; CDR3: CASSGGQGAPTGELFF; size: .; J: TRBJ2-2; D: TRBD1; V: TRBV9
DNA: TGTGCCTGGAGTGCCCTCTCAAAAATGGGACCTAGCTACACCTTC; CDR3: CAWSALSKMGPSYTF; size: few; J: TRBJ1-2; D: .; V: TRBV30
DNA: TGTGCCAGCATAGGAACTGAATTCAATGAAAAACTGTTTTTT; CDR3: CASIGTEFNEKLFF; size: .; J: TRBJ1-4; D: .; V: TRBV2
DNA: TGTGCCAGCAGTTACGAGCGCGTCTGGACCGGGGAGCTGTTTTTT; CDR3: CASSYERVWTGELFF; size: .; J: TRBJ2-2; D: .; V: TRBV6-6
DNA: TGTGCCAGCAGCCAAGATTACGGGGCATACGGCTATGGCTACACCTTC; CDR3: CASSQDYGAYGYGYTF; size: .; J: TRBJ1-2; D: .; V: TRBV4-2
DNA: TGTGCCAGCAGCTCGCGCGGGACTAGCGGGAACTACGAGCAGTACTTC; CDR3: CASSSRGTSGNYEQYF; size: .; J: TRBJ2-7; D: TRBD2; V: TRBV7-8
DNA: TGTGCCAGCGGGGAGGGGCTCAAGCAGTACTTC; CDR3: CASGEGLKQYF; size: .; J: TRBJ2-7; D: TRBD2; V: TRBV6-1
DNA: TGTGCCACCAGCAGAGGAGGGAGAGCAGGGGGAAATCAGCCCCAGCATTTT; CDR3: CATSRGGRAGGNQPQHF; size: .; J: TRBJ1-5; D: TRBD1; V: TRBV15
DNA: TGTGCCAGCAGCTCCCGGGGGGAGACCCAGTACTTC; CDR3: CASSSRGETQYF; size: .; J: TRBJ2-5; D: .; V: TRBV7-2
DNA: TGCGCCAGCAGCCTCATCGGGGGCCAGGGACGTACTGAAGCTTTCTTT; CDR3: CASSLIGGQGRTEAFF; size: once; J: TRBJ1-1; D: .; V: TRBV5-1
DNA: TGTGCCAGCAGCGTAGGCGGGTCTAGGGGGGAGACCCAGTACTTC; CDR3: CASSVGGSRGETQYF; size: .; J: TRBJ2-5; D: .; V: TRBV9
DNA: TGTGCCAGCAGCCTACGGACAGCCTACAATGAGCAGTTCTTC; CDR3: CASSLRTAYNEQFF; size: .; J: TRBJ2-1; D: .; V: TRBV5-6
DNA: TGTGCCAGCAGCAAAGGCCACAGGGGTGTTTTGGTTACGCAGTATTTT; CDR3: CASSKGHRGVLVTQYF; size: .; J: TRBJ2-3; D: .; V: TRBV21-1
DNA: TGTGCCAGCAGCGCAGGACAGGGGGACAATGAGCAGTTCTTC; CDR3: CASSAGQGDNEQFF; size: .; J: TRBJ2-1; D: TRBD1; V: TRBV9
DNA: TGTGCCAGTAGTATCGGGACTAGCGGAAACAATGAGCAGTTCTTC; CDR3: CASSIGTSGNNEQFF; size: .; J: TRBJ2-1; D: TRBD2; V: TRBV19
DNA: TGTGCCAGCAGTTCGTTACTAGCGGACTACGAGCAGTACTTC; CDR3: CASSSLLADYEQYF; size: .; J: TRBJ2-7; D: TRBD2; V: TRBV6-6
DNA: TGTGCCAGCAGCTTGTTTGACAGAGTCACCGGGGAGCTGTTTTTT; CDR3: CASSLFDRVTGELFF; size: once; J: TRBJ2-2; D: .; V: TRBV5-4
DNA: TGTGCCAGCAGCTCGACAGGGGACTATGGCTACACCTTC; CDR3: CASSSTGDYGYTF; size: .; J: TRBJ1-2; D: TRBD1; V: TRBV5-4
DNA: TGCAGCGTTGATAGCGGGAGCTCCTACAATGAGCAGTTCTTC; CDR3: CSVDSGSSYNEQFF; size: .; J: TRBJ2-1; D: TRBD2; V: TRBV29-1
DNA: TGCGCCAGCAGCCAAGGTTTTAGCGGGGCGTACAATGAGCAGTTCTTC; CDR3: CASSQGFSGAYNEQFF; size: .; J: TRBJ2-1; D: TRBD2; V: TRBV4-3
DNA: TGTGCCAGCAGCTTATCAGGGTCCGATCAGCCCCAGCATTTT; CDR3: CASSLSGSDQPQHF; size: .; J: TRBJ1-5; D: .; V: TRBV7-9
DNA: TGTGCCCTGGATTTTTGGGGGAGGGCCCACAATGAGCAGTTCTTC; CDR3: CALDFWGRAHNEQFF; size: once; J: TRBJ2-1; D: TRBD2; V: TRBV30
DNA: TGTGCCTGGGGGGACAGAGAAGTCGGGGCTTTCTTT; CDR3: CAWGDREVGAFF; size: .; J: TRBJ1-1; D: TRBD1; V: TRBV30
DNA: TGTGCCAGCAGTTTCGGGTTAATGAACACTGAAGCTTTCTTT; CDR3: CASSFGLMNTEAFF; size: once; J: TRBJ1-1; D: .; V: TRBV27
DNA: TGCGCCAGCAGCTTGGGACAGTATAACACTGAAGCTTTCTTT; CDR3: CASSLGQYNTEAFF; size: .; J: TRBJ1-1; D: .; V: TRBV5-1
DNA: TGTGCCAGCACCCCGGGGGCACTGAACACTGAAGCTTTCTTT; CDR3: CASTPGALNTEAFF; size: .; J: TRBJ1-1; D: .; V: TRBV28
DNA: TGTGCCAGCAGCCTAACAGGGTTTGCTTTCTTT; CDR3: CASSLTGFAFF; size: few; J: TRBJ1-1; D: .; V: TRBV28
DNA: TGTGCCAGCAGCCTAACCCACGGGGGCGCCTTGGGTACGCAGTATTTT; CDR3: CASSLTHGGALGTQYF; size: .; J: TRBJ2-3; D: .; V: TRBV7-3
DNA: TGTGCCAGCAGCAGAGGGGCAATCGGCGAGCAGTACTTC; CDR3: CASSRGAIGEQYF; size: .; J: TRBJ2-7; D: .; V: TRBV11-3
DNA: TGCGCCAGCAGCCAAGGACAGGCGAATGAGCAGTTCTTC; CDR3: CASSQGQANEQFF; size: .; J: TRBJ2-1; D: TRBD1; V: TRBV5-1
DNA: TGCGCCAGCAGCTTAGCGACAGATACGCAGTATTTT; CDR3: CASSLATDTQYF; size: .; J: TRBJ2-3; D: .; V: TRBV5-1
DNA: TGCGCCAGCAGCCAAGGACAGGGGATCAATCAGCCCCAGCATTTT; CDR3: CASSQGQGINQPQHF; size: .; J: TRBJ1-5; D: TRBD1; V: TRBV4-1
DNA: TGTGCCAGCAGTTACTCGGCAGGGAACTATGGCTACACCTTC; CDR3: CASSYSAGNYGYTF; size: .; J: TRBJ1-2; D: .; V: TRBV6-5
DNA: TGTGCCAGCAGGCCCCCGATGGGGCTGGGGCAGCCCCAGCATTTT; CDR3: CASRPPMGLGQPQHF; size: few; J: TRBJ1-5; D: .; V: TRBV28
DNA: TGTGCCAGCAGCCCAGGGGGCTCCCATTACAATGAGCAGTTCTTC; CDR3: CASSPGGSHYNEQFF; size: .; J: TRBJ2-1; D: TRBD1; V: TRBV7-3
DNA: TGTGCCAGCAGCCCGGACGGAGCCTACGAGCAGTACTTC; CDR3: CASSPDGAYEQYF; size: .; J: TRBJ2-7; D: .; V: TRBV7-9
DNA: TGTGCCAGCAGCTTGACTAGCGGGAGTTACGAGCAGTACTTC; CDR3: CASSLTSGSYEQYF; size: once; J: TRBJ2-7; D: TRBD2; V: TRBV7-2
DNA: TGTGCCAGTAGTATGGGCAGGGTAGGGAATTACAATGAGCAGTTCTTC; CDR3: CASSMGRVGNYNEQFF; size: .; J: TRBJ2-1; D: .; V: TRBV19
DNA: TGTGCCAGCAGCCCCAGTAGCGGGAGTTGGGAGACCCAGTACTTC; CDR3: CASSPSSGSWETQYF; size: .; J: TRBJ2-5; D: TRBD2; V: TRBV7-3
DNA: TGTGCCAGCAGCTTATCTTCCCGGGGCTTTACTGGAAACACCATATATTTT; CDR3: CASSLSSRGFTGNTIYF; size: .; J: TRBJ1-3; D: .; V: TRBV7-2
DNA: TGTGCCAGCACCCGAAGCGGGGTTTCCTACGAGCAGTACTTC; CDR3: CASTRSGVSYEQYF; size: .; J: TRBJ2-7; D: TRBD2; V: TRBV11-3
DNA: TGTGCCAGCAGTTTAGGCCGGGAGCGCGAGCAGTACTTC; CDR3: CASSLGREREQYF; size: .; J: TRBJ2-7; D: .; V: TRBV27
DNA: TGTGCCAGCAGCTTGGAGGGATTAGCGGTCACGAACACCGGGGAGCTGTTTTTT; CDR3: CASSLEGLAVTNTGELFF; size: .; J: TRBJ2-2; D: .; V: TRBV5-4
DNA: TGCAGCGTTGAATTGCGGACGGTGAACACTGAAGCTTTCTTT; CDR3: CSVELRTVNTEAFF; size: .; J: TRBJ1-1; D: .; V: TRBV29-1
DNA: TGTGCCAGCGGTGACGAAGACAGGGGCAATCAGCCCCAGCATTTT; CDR3: CASGDEDRGNQPQHF; size: .; J: TRBJ1-5; D: TRBD1; V: TRBV4-2
DNA: TGTGCCAGTAGTATGATGATCCGAGAGACCCAGTACTTC; CDR3: CASSMMIRETQYF; size: .; J: TRBJ2-5; D: .; V: TRBV19
DNA: TGTGCCAGCTCACCCCCTAGCGGGAAGACCGGGGAGCTGTTTTTT; CDR3: CASSPPSGKTGELFF; size: few; J: TRBJ2-2; D: TRBD2; V: TRBV18
DNA: TGTGCCAGCAGTTTAGCGGGAGACTTCCAAGAGACCCAGTACTTC; CDR3: CASSLAGDFQETQYF; size: .; J: TRBJ2-5; D: TRBD2; V: TRBV5-8
DNA: TGTGCCAGTAGTACGACAGGGGGCGTCTTAGCTTTCTTT; CDR3: CASSTTGGVLAFF; size: .; J: TRBJ1-1; D: TRBD1; V: TRBV19
DNA: TGTGCCAGCAAAATGACTAGCGGGATGGGGGATACGCAGTATTTT; CDR3: CASKMTSGMGDTQYF; size: .; J: TRBJ2-3; D: TRBD2; V: TRBV6-1